This entry features one T cell receptor beta chain sequence. The antigen is unknown. This sample stems from a study of tumor-infiltrating lymphocytes in glioblastoma multiforme. TCRB libraries came from RNA via three nested multiplex PCR rounds. No unique molecular identifiers were described for these TCRB libraries. Using its own MiXCR run on the multiplex PCR reads, TCRdb lists one record per CDR3 protein. Of 20,000 or so distinct CDR3 sequences listed, 55% to 75% are singletons. The ends lost 8 bases at V and 0 bases at J; junction bases unmatched: 9. The CDR3 contains 15 residues. CDR1 is SQVTM, CDR2 ANQGSEA, per germline. Study-level results: Clone frequencies may be distorted by unequal TCR transcripts per cell. No surface-marker sorting into functional T cell subtypes was done. The TCR and somatic mutation analysis included just one glioblastoma patient.

The sequencing sample was made of peripheral blood. The V gene is TRBV29-1, the J gene TRBJ2-3; 9 nucleotides agree with TRBD2. This receptor was obtained from a male donor with glioblastoma. This CDR3 reads CSLPGTSSSTDTQYF. The CDR3 DNA is TGCAGCCTACCTGGGACTAGCAGTAGCACAGATACGCAGTATTTT.